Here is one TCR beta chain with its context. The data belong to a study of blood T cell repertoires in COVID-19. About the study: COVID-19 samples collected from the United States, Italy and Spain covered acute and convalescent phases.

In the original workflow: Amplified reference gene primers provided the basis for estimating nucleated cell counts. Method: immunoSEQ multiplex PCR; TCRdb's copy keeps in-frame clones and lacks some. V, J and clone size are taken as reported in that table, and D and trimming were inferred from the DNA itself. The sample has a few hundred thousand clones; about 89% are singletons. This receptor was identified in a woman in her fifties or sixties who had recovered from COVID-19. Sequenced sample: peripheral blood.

The CDR3 DNA sequence: TGTGCCAGCAGTTTGCTACCCGGACAGGGGCTCTATGAGCAGTTCTTC. Translation gives CASSLLPGQGLYEQFF. The V and J genes are TRBV28 and TRBJ2-1; 9 bases map to TRBD1. Germline values: CDR1 MDHEN, CDR2 SYDVKM. Trimming at V came to 3 bases and at J to 8 bases, leaving 11 bases not matched to a gene. The CDR3 has 16 amino acids.